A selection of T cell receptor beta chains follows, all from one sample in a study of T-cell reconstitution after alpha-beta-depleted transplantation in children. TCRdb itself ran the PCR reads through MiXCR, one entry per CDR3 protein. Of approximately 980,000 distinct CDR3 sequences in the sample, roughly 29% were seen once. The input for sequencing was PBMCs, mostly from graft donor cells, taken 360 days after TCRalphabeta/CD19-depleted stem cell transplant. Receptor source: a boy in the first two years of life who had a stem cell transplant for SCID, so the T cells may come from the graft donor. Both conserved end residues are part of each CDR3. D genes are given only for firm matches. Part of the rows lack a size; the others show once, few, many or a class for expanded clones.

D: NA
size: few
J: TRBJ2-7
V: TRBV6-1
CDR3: CASSDSGRIYEQYF
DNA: TGTGCCAGCAGTGATTCGGGACGGATCTACGAGCAGTACTTC

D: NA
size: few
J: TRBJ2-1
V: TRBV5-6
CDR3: CASSPRMRELNNEQFF
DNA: TGTGCCAGCAGCCCCAGGATGAGAGAACTTAACAATGAGCAGTTCTTC

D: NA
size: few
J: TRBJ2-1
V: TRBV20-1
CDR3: CSARAPGLPSSYNEQFF
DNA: TGCAGTGCTAGAGCCCCGGGACTCCCTAGCTCCTACAATGAGCAGTTCTTC

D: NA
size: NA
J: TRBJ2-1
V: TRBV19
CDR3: CASSPAFWASYNEQFF
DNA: TGTGCCAGTAGTCCTGCGTTTTGGGCCTCCTACAATGAGCAGTTCTTC

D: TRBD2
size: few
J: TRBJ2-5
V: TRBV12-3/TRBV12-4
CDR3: CASRSWERGGETQYF
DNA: TGTGCCAGCAGGTCCTGGGAGCGGGGTGGAGAGACCCAGTACTTC

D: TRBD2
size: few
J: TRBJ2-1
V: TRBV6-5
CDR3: CASSWGGLAGVVGEQFF
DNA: TGTGCCAGCAGTTGGGGAGGACTAGCGGGGGTGGTGGGTGAGCAGTTCTTC

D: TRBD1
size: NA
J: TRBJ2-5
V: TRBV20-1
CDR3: CSARSPGGAGTQYF
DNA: TGCAGTGCTAGATCGCCAGGGGGCGCGGGGACCCAGTACTTC

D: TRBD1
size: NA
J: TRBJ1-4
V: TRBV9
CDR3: CASSAGQGGWNEKLFF
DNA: TGTGCCAGCAGCGCGGGACAGGGTGGTTGGAATGAAAAACTGTTTTTT

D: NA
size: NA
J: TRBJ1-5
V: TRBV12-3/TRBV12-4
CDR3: CASTRHYNQPQHF
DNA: TGTGCCAGCACCAGGCACTACAATCAGCCCCAGCATTTT

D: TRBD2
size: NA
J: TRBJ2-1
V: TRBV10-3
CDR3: CAISESRTSNEQFF
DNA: TGTGCCATCAGTGAGTCGAGGACTAGCAATGAGCAGTTCTTC

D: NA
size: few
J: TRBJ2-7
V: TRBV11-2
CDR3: CASSLSPTRGVEQYF
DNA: TGTGCCAGCAGCTTAAGCCCGACGAGGGGGGTCGAGCAGTACTTC

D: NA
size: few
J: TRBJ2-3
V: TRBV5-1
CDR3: CASSFIVPTDTQYF
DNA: TGCGCCAGCAGCTTTATAGTGCCCACAGATACGCAGTATTTT

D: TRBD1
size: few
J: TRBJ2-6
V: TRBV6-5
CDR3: CASSYLGQAGANVLTF
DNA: TGTGCCAGCAGTTACTTGGGACAGGCTGGGGCCAACGTCCTGACTTTC

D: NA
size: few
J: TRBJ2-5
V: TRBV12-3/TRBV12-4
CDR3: CASSFQVLAPQKTQYF
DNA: TGTGCCAGCAGTTTTCAGGTTCTAGCGCCCCAGAAGACCCAGTACTTC

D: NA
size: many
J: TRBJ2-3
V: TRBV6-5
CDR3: CASSPPGDPSTDTQYF
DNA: TGTGCCAGCAGTCCCCCAGGGGACCCCAGCACAGATACGCAGTATTTT

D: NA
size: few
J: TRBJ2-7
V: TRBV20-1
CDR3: CSASPVSYEQYF
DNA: TGCAGTGCCTCCCCGGTCTCCTACGAGCAGTACTTC

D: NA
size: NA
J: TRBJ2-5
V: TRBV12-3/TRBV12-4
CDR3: CASSFLKTQYF
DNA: TGTGCCAGCAGCTTTCTAAAGACCCAGTACTTC

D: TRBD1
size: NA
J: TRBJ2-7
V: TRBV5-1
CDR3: CASSLDGTGASYEQYF
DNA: TGCGCCAGCAGCTTGGATGGGACAGGGGCATCCTACGAGCAGTACTTC

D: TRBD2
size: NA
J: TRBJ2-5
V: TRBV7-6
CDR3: CASSLPLAGGPGETQYF
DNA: TGTGCCAGCAGCTTACCTCTAGCGGGGGGGCCAGGGGAGACCCAGTACTTC

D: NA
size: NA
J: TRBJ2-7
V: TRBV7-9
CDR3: CASSFSGYTYEQYF
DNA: TGTGCCAGCAGCTTTTCAGGGTACACCTACGAGCAGTACTTC

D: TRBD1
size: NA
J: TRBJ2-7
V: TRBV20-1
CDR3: CSARDSDRAYEQYF
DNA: TGCAGTGCTAGAGATTCGGACAGGGCCTACGAGCAGTACTTC

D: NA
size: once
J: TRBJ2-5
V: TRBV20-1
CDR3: CSALRLGGRETQYF
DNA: TGCAGTGCTTTACGACTGGGGGGTCGGGAGACCCAGTACTTC